This TCR beta chain emerged from a study of blood T cell repertoires in COVID-19. Study-level background: Sites in the United States, Italy and Spain provided acute and convalescent COVID-19 samples. PBMCs, B-cell-depleted T cells, or T cells provided the cDNA or gDNA that made up the material.

The CDR3 is made up of 14 amino acids. Germline assignment: CDR1 SGHDT and CDR2 YYEEEE. V shed 3 bases and J 4 bases; nucleotides not matched to a gene: 5. Original data processing: Reference gene primer amplification gave estimated nucleated cell counts. Profiled with immunoSEQ multiplex PCR; TCRdb holds only in-frame clones, not every one. The V and J calls and clone size were taken over from that table, and D and trimming were inferred from the DNA. The table lists approximately 61,000 clones, around nine tenths of them singletons. V usage is TRBV5-6 and J usage is TRBJ2-3; the match to TRBD1 covers 7 bases. Sample: peripheral blood. The TCR was taken from a woman older than 75 with active COVID-19. For the CDR3, the DNA is TGTGCCAGCAGCTCGGGACAGTTGCCAGATACGCAGTATTTT. Translated: CASSSGQLPDTQYF.